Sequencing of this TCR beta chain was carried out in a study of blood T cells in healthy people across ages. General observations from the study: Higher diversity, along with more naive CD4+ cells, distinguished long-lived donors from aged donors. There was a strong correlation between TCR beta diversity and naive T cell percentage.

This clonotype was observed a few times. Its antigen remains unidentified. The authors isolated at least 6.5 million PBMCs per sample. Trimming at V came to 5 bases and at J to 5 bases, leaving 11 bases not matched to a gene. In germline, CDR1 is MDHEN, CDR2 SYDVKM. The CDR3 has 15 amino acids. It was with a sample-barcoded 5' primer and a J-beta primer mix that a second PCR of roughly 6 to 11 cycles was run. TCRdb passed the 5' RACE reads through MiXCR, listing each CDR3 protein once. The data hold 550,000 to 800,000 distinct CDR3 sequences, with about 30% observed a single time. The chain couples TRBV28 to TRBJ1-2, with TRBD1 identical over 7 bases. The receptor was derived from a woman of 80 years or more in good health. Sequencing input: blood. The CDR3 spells CASSLYRTGFYGYTF. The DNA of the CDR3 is TGTGCCAGCAGTCTTTACCGGACAGGCTTTTATGGCTACACCTTC.